This T cell receptor beta chain was sequenced in a study of patients and donors after allogeneic stem cell transplantation. Germline values: CDR1 DFQATT, CDR2 SNEGSKA (reference sequence). The germline V and J ends were trimmed by 5 bases and 4 bases, with 8 bases remaining between them. This CDR3 has 12 amino acids. In TCRdb, the RT-PCR reads were re-called with MiXCR into one record per CDR3 protein. Of roughly 940,000 distinct CDR3 sequences listed, roughly 18% are singletons. This clonotype appeared a few times. This sequence was found in a human donor who was either an allogeneic HSCT recipient or a stem cell or donor lymphocyte infusion donor (not recorded which). It is not recorded whose cells these are; they may come from a transplant donor. The sequenced sample was blood, either unsorted or a sorted T cell fraction (not recorded which). The rearrangement uses TRBV20-1 and TRBJ2-2; D gene unclear. The CDR3 coding sequence is TGCAGTGCTCGCTGGGTCACCGGGGAGCTGTTTTTT. Protein sequence: CSARWVTGELFF.